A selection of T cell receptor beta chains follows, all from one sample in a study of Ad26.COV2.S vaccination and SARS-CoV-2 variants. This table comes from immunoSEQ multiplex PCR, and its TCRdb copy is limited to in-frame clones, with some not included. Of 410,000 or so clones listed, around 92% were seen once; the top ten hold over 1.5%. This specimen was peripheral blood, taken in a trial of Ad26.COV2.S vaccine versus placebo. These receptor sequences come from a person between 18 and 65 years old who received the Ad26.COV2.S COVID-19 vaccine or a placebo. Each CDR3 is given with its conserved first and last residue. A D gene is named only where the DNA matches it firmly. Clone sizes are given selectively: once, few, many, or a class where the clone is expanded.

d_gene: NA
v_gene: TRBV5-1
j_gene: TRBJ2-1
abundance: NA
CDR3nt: TGCGCCAGCAGCTTAGCCACCGTTTATTCCGGAGACAATGAGCAGTTCTTC
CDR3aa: CASSLATVYSGDNEQFF

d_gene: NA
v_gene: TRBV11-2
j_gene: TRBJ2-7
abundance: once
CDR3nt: TGTGCCAGCAGTGGGGCAGGGACTTACGAGCAGTACTTC
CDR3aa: CASSGAGTYEQYF

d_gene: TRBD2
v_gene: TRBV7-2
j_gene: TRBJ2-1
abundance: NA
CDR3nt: TGTGCCAGCAGCCTACTGACTAGCGGGGGGTCAGTCGAGCAGTTCTTC
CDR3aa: CASSLLTSGGSVEQFF

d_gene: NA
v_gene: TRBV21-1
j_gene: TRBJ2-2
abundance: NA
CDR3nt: TGTGCCAGCAGCAGCAGGGTTCCCCGGACCGGGGAGCTGTTTTTT
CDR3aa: CASSSRVPRTGELFF

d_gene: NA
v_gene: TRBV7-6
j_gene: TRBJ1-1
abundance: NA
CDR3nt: TGTGCCAGCAGCTTGAGTCCAGCGAACACTGAAGCTTTCTTT
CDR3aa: CASSLSPANTEAFF

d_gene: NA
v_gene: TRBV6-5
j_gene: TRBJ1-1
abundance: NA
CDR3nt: TGTGCCAGCAGTTCCCTACCTAGGGGGGTGGGCACTGAAGCTTTCTTT
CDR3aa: CASSSLPRGVGTEAFF

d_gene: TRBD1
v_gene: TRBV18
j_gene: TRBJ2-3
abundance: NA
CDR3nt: TGTGCCAGCTCACGACAGGGGACAGATACGCAGTATTTT
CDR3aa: CASSRQGTDTQYF

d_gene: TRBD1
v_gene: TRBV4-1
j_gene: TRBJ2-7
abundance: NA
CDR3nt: TGCGCCAGCAGCACGCTATTGGACAGGGGTAACGAGCAGTACTTC
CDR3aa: CASSTLLDRGNEQYF

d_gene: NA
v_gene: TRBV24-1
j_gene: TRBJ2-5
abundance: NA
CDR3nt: TGTGCCACCAGTGCTCCCCCTGTTGAGACCCAGTACTTC
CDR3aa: CATSAPPVETQYF

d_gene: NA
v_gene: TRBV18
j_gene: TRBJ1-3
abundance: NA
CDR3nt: TGTGCCAGCTCACCTGTCCAGACATCTGGAAACACCATATATTTT
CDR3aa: CASSPVQTSGNTIYF

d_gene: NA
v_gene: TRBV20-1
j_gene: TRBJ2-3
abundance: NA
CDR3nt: TGCAGTGCTGGACGATGGGATACGCAGTATTTT
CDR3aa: CSAGRWDTQYF

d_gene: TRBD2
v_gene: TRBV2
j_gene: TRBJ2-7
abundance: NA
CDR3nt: TGTGCCAGCAGTATACAACCGGGACTAGCGGAGCCCTACGAGCAATACTTC
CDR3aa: CASSIQPGLAEPYEQYF

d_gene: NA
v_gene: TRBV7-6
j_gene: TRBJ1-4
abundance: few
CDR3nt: TGTGCCAGCAGCTCCGACACCCGGTGGACTAATGAAAAACTGTTTTTT
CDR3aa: CASSSDTRWTNEKLFF

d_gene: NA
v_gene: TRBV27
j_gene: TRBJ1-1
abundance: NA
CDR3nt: TGTGCCAGCAGCCGATACGGTCTCCCCTGGGAAAATTTTGAAGCTTTCTTT
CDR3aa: CASSRYGLPWENFEAFF

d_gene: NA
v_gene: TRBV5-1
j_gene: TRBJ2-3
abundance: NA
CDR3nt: TGCGCCAGCAGCTTGCGGCGAGGAACAGATACGCAGTATTTT
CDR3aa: CASSLRRGTDTQYF

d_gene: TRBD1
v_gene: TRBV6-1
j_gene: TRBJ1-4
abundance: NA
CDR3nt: TGTGCCAGCAGTGAGACAGGGAGGGTCAGTGAAAAACTGTTTTTT
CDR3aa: CASSETGRVSEKLFF

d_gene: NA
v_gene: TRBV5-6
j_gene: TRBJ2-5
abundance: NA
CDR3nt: TGTGCCAGCAGCTACCTCGGACTGGCGGCACAAGAGACCCAGTACTTC
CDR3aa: CASSYLGLAAQETQYF

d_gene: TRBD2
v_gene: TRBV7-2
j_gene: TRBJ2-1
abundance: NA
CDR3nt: TGTGCCAGCAGCTTAGATCTCGGAACTAGCGGGCTCAATGAGCAGTTCTTC
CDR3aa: CASSLDLGTSGLNEQFF

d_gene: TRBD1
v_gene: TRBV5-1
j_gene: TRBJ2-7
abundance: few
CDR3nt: TGCGCCAGCAGCCTGGTGACAGGGGTCCGCTACGAGCAGTACTTC
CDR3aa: CASSLVTGVRYEQYF

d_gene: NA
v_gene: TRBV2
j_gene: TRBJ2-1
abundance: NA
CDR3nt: TGTGCCAGCAGGGGTGGGCCGCGGAATGAGCAGTTCTTC
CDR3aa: CASRGGPRNEQFF

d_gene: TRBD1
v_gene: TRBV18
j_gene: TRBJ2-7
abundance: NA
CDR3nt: TGTGCCAGCTCACCAGAAGCCGGGACAGGCTACGAGCAGTACTTC
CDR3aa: CASSPEAGTGYEQYF

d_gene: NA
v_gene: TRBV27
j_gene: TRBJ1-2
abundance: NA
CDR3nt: TGTGCCAGCAGGCAGGGTTTGGGCTATGGCTACACCTTC
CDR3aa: CASRQGLGYGYTF

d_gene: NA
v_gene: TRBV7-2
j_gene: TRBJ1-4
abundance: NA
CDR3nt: TGTGCCAGCAGCCCCTCGGTTCGGTCTAATGAAAAACTGTTTTTT
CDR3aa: CASSPSVRSNEKLFF

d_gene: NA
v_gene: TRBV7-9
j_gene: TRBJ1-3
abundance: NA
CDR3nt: TGTGCCAGCAGCACCGGTGGTTACGCTGGAAACACCATATATTTT
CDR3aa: CASSTGGYAGNTIYF

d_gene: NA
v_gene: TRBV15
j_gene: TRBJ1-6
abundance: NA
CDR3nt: TGTGCCACCAGCAGAGAGGCGACAGCCTATAATTCACCCCTCCACTTT
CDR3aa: CATSREATAYNSPLHF

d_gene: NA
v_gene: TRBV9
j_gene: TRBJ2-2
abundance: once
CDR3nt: TGTGCCAGCGTGGGGGTAAACACCGGGGAGCTGTTTTTT
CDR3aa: CASVGVNTGELFF

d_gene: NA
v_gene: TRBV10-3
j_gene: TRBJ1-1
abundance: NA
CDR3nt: TGTGCCATCAGTGAGTCGCAGGATTTGAACACTGAAGCTTTCTTT
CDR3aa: CAISESQDLNTEAFF

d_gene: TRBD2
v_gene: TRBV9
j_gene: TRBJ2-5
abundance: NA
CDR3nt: TGTGCCAGCAGCCTGGACGCTAGCGGAGAAGAGACCCAGTACTTC
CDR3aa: CASSLDASGEETQYF

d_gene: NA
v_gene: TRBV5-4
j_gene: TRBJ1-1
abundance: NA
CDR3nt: TGTGCCAGCAGCTTTCGGGCGGGCTTGGCTTTCTTT
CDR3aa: CASSFRAGLAFF

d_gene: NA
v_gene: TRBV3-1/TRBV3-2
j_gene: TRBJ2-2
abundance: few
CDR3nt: TGTGCCAGCAGCCAAAGAACCGGGGAGCTGTTTTTT
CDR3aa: CASSQRTGELFF

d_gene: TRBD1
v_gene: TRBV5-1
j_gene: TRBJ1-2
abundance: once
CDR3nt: TGCGCCAGCAGCTCGGGGGACAGAGACCACTATGGCTACACCTTC
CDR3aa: CASSSGDRDHYGYTF

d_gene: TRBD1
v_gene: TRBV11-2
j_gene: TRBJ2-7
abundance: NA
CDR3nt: TGTGCCAGCAGCTTATTCCAGGGGGCAATGTCCTACGAGCAGTACTTC
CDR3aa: CASSLFQGAMSYEQYF

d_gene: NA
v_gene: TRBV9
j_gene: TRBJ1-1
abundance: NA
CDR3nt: TGTGCCAGCAGCGTAGAGGGGGGGCTAAACACTGAAGCTTTCTTT
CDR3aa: CASSVEGGLNTEAFF

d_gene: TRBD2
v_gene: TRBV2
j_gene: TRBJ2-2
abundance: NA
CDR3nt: TGTGCCAGCAGTGAGGGACTAGCGGGGGGGACCGGGGAGCTGTTTTTT
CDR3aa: CASSEGLAGGTGELFF

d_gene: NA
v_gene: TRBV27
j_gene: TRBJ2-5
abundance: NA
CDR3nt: TGTGCCAGCAGTTTAAGGGGTTCTATTGGGACCCAGTACTTC
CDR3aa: CASSLRGSIGTQYF

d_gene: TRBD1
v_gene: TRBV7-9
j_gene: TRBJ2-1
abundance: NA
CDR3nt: TGTGCCAGCAGCACTACAGGGGGCTTCGGGGATGAGCAGTTCTTC
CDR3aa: CASSTTGGFGDEQFF

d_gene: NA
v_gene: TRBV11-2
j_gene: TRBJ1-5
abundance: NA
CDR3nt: TGTGCCAGCAGCTTTCTCGGACAGCCCCAGCATTTT
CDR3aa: CASSFLGQPQHF

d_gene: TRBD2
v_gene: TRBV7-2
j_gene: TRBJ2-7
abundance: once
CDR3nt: TGTGCCAGCAGCTTAGCCCCCCAGGGACTAGCGGTGGAGCAGTACTTC
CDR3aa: CASSLAPQGLAVEQYF

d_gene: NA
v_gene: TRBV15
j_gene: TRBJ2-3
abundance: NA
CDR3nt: TGTGCCACCAGCAGAGTCCCCCTAGGAGATACGCAGTATTTT
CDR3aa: CATSRVPLGDTQYF

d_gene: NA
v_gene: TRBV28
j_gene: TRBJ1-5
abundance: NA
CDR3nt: TGTGCCAGCAGTTTTTTAAATCAGCCCCAGCATTTT
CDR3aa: CASSFLNQPQHF

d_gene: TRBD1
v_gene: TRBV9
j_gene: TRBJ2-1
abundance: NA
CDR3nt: TGTGCCAGCGGAGAACGAAAGGACAGGGCTTTACTGGGTGAGCAGTTCTTC
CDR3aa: CASGERKDRALLGEQFF

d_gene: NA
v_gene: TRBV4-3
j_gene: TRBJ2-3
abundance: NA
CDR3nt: TGCGCCAGCAGCCGGGGGCTAGCCACGAGCACAGATACGCAGTATTTT
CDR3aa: CASSRGLATSTDTQYF

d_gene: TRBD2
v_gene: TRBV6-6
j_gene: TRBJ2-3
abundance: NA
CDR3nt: TGTGCCAGCAGACAAAGACTAGCGGCTAGCACAGATACGCAGTATTTT
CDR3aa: CASRQRLAASTDTQYF

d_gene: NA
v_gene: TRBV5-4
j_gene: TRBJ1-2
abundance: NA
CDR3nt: TGTGCCAGCAGCCCCCCGGGGAGCGGATTGACTGGCTACACCTTC
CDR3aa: CASSPPGSGLTGYTF

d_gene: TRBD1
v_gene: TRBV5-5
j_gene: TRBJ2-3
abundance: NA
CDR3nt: TGTGCCAGCAGCCCAGGACAGGGGGTGAACACAGATACGCAGTATTTT
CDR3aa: CASSPGQGVNTDTQYF

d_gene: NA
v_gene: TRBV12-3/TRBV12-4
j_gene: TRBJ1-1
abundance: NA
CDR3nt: TGTGCCAGCAGTTTCAAGGGGAACACTGAAGCTTTCTTT
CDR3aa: CASSFKGNTEAFF

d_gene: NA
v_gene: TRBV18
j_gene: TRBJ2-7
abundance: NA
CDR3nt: TGTGCCAGCTCACCCTACAGTGACTCCTACGAGCAGTACTTC
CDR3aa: CASSPYSDSYEQYF

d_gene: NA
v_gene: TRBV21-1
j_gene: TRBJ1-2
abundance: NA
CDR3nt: TGTGCCAGCAGCTTCAAATGGGCCGAGGACTATGGCTACACCTTC
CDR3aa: CASSFKWAEDYGYTF

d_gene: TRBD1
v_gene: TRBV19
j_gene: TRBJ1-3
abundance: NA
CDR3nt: TGTGCCAGTAGACAGGGGCCCCGCTCTGGAAACACCATATATTTT
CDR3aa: CASRQGPRSGNTIYF